The next 19 T cell receptor beta chains were all read from a single sample in a study of PD-1 blockade in classical Hodgkin lymphoma. Every patient had relapsed following autologous stem cell transplantation, and cohorts differed in brentuximab vedotin exposure. The method was immunoSEQ multiplex PCR; TCRdb's version includes in-frame clones alone and lacks a portion of them. The repertoire holds under 60,000 clones, with 73% as singletons. The sequencing here drew on peripheral blood mononuclear cells (PBMCs), taken before the second cycle of nivolumab. The receptors were sampled from a human donor with classical Hodgkin lymphoma.

The genes are TRBV6-5 and TRBJ2-1; maybe TRBD2 (6 bases). CDR1 is MNHEY and CDR2 is SVGAGI in the germline V gene. V lost 2 bases to trimming and J lost 5 bases, with 16 bases between them. The CDR3 covers 16 residues. The CDR3 protein is CASSYLGTPLNNEQFF. The CDR3 DNA follows: TGTGCCAGCAGTTACCTCGGGACTCCCCTGAACAATGAGCAGTTCTTC.

The chain carries TRBV18 and TRBJ2-1; 7 bases fit TRBD2. CDR1 and CDR2 (germline): KGHSH, LQKENI. Losses at the gene ends were 0 bases for V and 1 base for J; bases not matched to a gene: 3. The CDR3 covers 16 residues. The CDR3 protein is CASSPPNSGSYNEQFF. The CDR3 coding sequence is TGTGCCAGCTCACCACCGAATAGCGGGTCCTACAATGAGCAGTTCTTC. Based on the CDR3 plus reference TRBV18 and TRBJ2-1, the full variable domain is NAGVMQNPRHLVRRRGQEARLRCSPMKGHSHVYWYRQLPEEGLKFMVYLQKENIIDESGMPKERFSAEFPKEGPSILRIQQVVRGDSAAYFCASSPPNSGSYNEQFFGPGTRLTVL.

This rearrangement joins TRBV7-9 to TRBJ2-3; TRBD2 matches 9 bases. Germline V gene sequence: CDR1 SEHNR, CDR2 FQNEAQ (reference sequence). The trim removed 1 base at V and 3 bases at J, leaving 5 bases unmatched. The CDR3 has 16 amino acids. The CDR3 spells CASSLVPGLATDTQYF. Written as DNA, the CDR3 is TGTGCCAGCAGCTTAGTTCCGGGACTAGCAACAGATACGCAGTATTTT.

The V gene is TRBV11-3, the J gene TRBJ2-2; 8 bases map to TRBD1. The CDR3 extends over 17 amino acids. Germline V gene lookup returns CDR1 SGHNT and CDR2 YENEEA. With V trimmed by 1 base and J by 3 bases, 7 bases remained unmatched. The CDR3 reads CASSLAGQGADTGELFF. CDR3 DNA sequence: TGTGCCAGCAGCTTAGCGGGGCAGGGGGCCGACACCGGGGAGCTGTTTTTT.

The chain employs TRBV6-5 and TRBJ1-1, with D possibly TRBD1 on 6 matching bases. V lost 7 bases, J lost 11 bases, and 17 bases lay in between. Germline CDR1 and CDR2: MNHEY and SVGAGI. The CDR3 consists of 12 residues. For the CDR3, the DNA is TGTGCCAGCACCGACCGGGGGGGCGCGGCTTTCTTT. It specifies CASTDRGGAAFF.

The DNA of the CDR3 is TGTGCCAGCAGCGTTAGGCGGGACTACGAGCAGTACTTC. It translates to CASSVRRDYEQYF. The chain carries TRBV7-9 and TRBJ2-7; TRBD2 is a possible D gene (6 bases). Germline CDR1 is SEHNR and CDR2 is FQNEAQ (reference sequence). The CDR3 contains 13 residues. Trimming pared 5 bases from V and 3 bases from J, leaving 11 bases between.

The CDR3 nucleotides are TGTGCCATCAGTGGGACAGCGGACTATGGCTACACCTTC. Translation: CAISGTADYGYTF. The chain links TRBV10-3 to TRBJ1-2, with D tentatively TRBD1 (6 bases). Looked up from germline, CDR1 is ENHRY and CDR2 is SYGVKD. CDR3 length equals 13 residues. Between the trimmed V and J ends, which lost 4 bases and 3 bases, there was a span of 9 bases.

The chain links TRBV28 to TRBJ1-1; D might be TRBD1 (5 bases). This CDR3 has 15 residues. Germline V CDR1 and CDR2: MDHEN, SYDVKM. V lost 2 bases, J lost 2 bases, and 12 bases lay in between. In DNA form, the CDR3 reads TGTGCCAGCAGTTTACGGGGGTGGGGTAACACTGAAGCTTTCTTT. This encodes CASSLRGWGNTEAFF.

The CDR3 nucleotides read TGTGCCAGCAGCTTAGCTGGGGCACTCTGGGAGCAGTACTTC. Translated: CASSLAGALWEQYF. J is TRBJ2-7 and V is TRBV13; maybe TRBD1 (5 bases). The V end lost 1 base, the J end lost 7 bases, and 14 bases lay between the germline ends. This CDR3 is 14 amino acids long. Germline lookup yields CDR1 PRHDT and CDR2 FYEKMQ (reference sequence).

This rearrangement joins TRBV6-6 to TRBJ2-7, with D maybe TRBD2 (6 bases). The CDR3 spans 16 residues. Trimming pared 5 bases from V and 5 bases from J, leaving 22 bases between. CDR1 is MNHNY, CDR2 SVGAGI, per germline (reference sequence). CDR3 loop: CASSPPLRLAYHEQYF. CDR3 sequence (DNA): TGTGCCAGCAGTCCTCCACTTAGGCTAGCGTACCACGAGCAGTACTTC.

This clone showed up just once. The chain recombines TRBV11-2 with TRBJ2-7, with 7 bases identical to TRBD2. Germline V gene data show CDR1 as SGHAT and CDR2 as FQNNGV. The CDR3 runs 16 residues. Trimming took 2 bases from V and 1 from J; bases not matched to a gene: 8. The CDR3 reads CASSLKVAGLSYEQYF. CDR3 DNA: TGTGCCAGCAGCTTAAAAGTAGCGGGCCTTTCCTACGAGCAGTACTTC. Together with reference TRBV11-2 and TRBJ2-7, the CDR3 gives the full variable domain: EAGVAQSPRYKIIEKRQSVAFWCNPISGHATLYWYQQILGQGPKLLIQFQNNGVVDDSQLPKDRFSAERLKGVDSTLKIQPAKLEDSAVYLCASSLKVAGLSYEQYFGPGTRLTVT.

The chain has TRBV4-2 and TRBJ1-1, with D uncertain. The CDR3 covers 11 residues. Per the germline V gene, CDR1 is LGHNA and CDR2 is YNFKEQ. V dropped 0 bases and J dropped 8 bases, with 4 bases sitting between them. CDR3 in amino acids: CASSQEREAFF. The CDR3 nucleotides read TGTGCCAGCAGCCAAGAGAGGGAAGCTTTCTTT.

The chain has TRBV7-2 and TRBJ2-5, with a possible D match to TRBD2 (6 bases). Trimming left V 4 bases short and J 5 bases short, with 11 bases between. Germline lookup yields CDR1 SGHTA and CDR2 FQGNSA. This CDR3 is 13 amino acids long. DNA for the CDR3: TGTGCCAGCAGCTGGGGGGTCTGGGAGACCCAGTACTTC. Amino acids: CASSWGVWETQYF.

Only a few counts were recorded for this clone. This chain links TRBV30 with TRBJ1-2, with D tentatively TRBD1 (5 bases). Germline values: CDR1 GTSNPN, CDR2 SVGIG (reference sequence). V was cut by 0 bases and J by 6 bases, with 11 bases left in between. The CDR3 runs 13 residues. CDR3 loop: CAWSVPGRNGYTF. The CDR3, as DNA: TGTGCCTGGAGTGTACCGGGGCGGAATGGCTACACCTTC.

This clone was seen just once. The CDR3 bases are TGTGCCAGCAGTTCCGGACTCGCCCTACACACTGAAGCTTTCTTT. It specifies CASSSGLALHTEAFF. The V and J genes are TRBV9 and TRBJ1-1; no clear D gene. Germline CDR1 and CDR2: SGDLS and YYNGEE. The V end was cut by 5 bases, the J end by 3 bases, with 17 bases between. CDR3 size: 15 residues.

The rearrangement links TRBV6-5 to TRBJ2-2; D is perhaps TRBD1 (6 bases). V dropped 5 bases and J dropped 0 bases, with 10 bases sitting between them. The germline V gene has CDR1 MNHEY and CDR2 SVGAGI. This CDR3 region has 15 residues. In DNA, the CDR3 is TGTGCCAGCAGTGCAGGGGCTACGAACACCGGGGAGCTGTTTTTT. Translating it yields CASSAGATNTGELFF.

This chain uses TRBV5-1 with TRBJ2-5, with D possibly being TRBD2 (6 bases). This CDR3 has 16 amino acids. The V gene lost 1 base and the J gene lost 4 bases, with 17 bases spanning the gap. The germline V gene has CDR1 SGHRS and CDR2 YFSETQ. The CDR3 loop is CASSLRRGWEAETQYF. As DNA, the CDR3 is TGCGCCAGCAGCTTGAGGAGGGGATGGGAGGCAGAGACCCAGTACTTC. The entire variable domain, with the rest obtained from reference TRBV5-1 and TRBJ2-5, is as follows: KAGVTQTPRYLIKTRGQQVTLSCSPISGHRSVSWYQQTPGQGLQFLFEYFSETQRNKGNFPGRFSGRQFSNSRSEMNVSTLELGDSALYLCASSLRRGWEAETQYFGPGTRLLVL.

The chain employs TRBV28 and TRBJ1-1, with D maybe TRBD1 (5 bases). Germline values: CDR1 MDHEN, CDR2 SYDVKM. The CDR3 is made up of 14 amino acids. The V and J ends lost 4 bases and 2 bases respectively, with 11 bases between them. This CDR3 is CASSSWGFNTEAFF. The CDR3 DNA sequence: TGTGCCAGCAGTTCGTGGGGCTTCAACACTGAAGCTTTCTTT.

The rearrangement uses TRBV28 and TRBJ2-4, with 8 nucleotides matching TRBD1. This CDR3 contains 15 residues. The junction had 9 bases not matched to a gene; V was cut back by 6 bases and J by 5 bases. From germline, CDR1 is MDHEN and CDR2 SYDVKM. The DNA of the CDR3 is TGTGCCAGCAGGGGATCCGGGACAGGTGAAAACATTCAGTACTTC. This translates into CASRGSGTGENIQYF.